This T cell receptor beta chain was obtained from a study of T cell responses to AZD1222 COVID-19 vaccine. Clones were sequenced by immunoSEQ multiplex PCR, and TCRdb holds only the in-frame ones, with some missing. The repertoire includes fewer than 130,000 clones, around 81% of them detected once, and around 4.6% sits in the top ten. CDR3 length: 12 residues. Here the sequenced sample was peripheral blood, taken on day 0 of AZD1222 vaccination. The TCR comes from an adult in good health. The chain combines TRBV21-1 with TRBJ2-7; the D segment call TRBD2 is taken from the table without a DNA check. TRBV21-1 is reported as a pseudogene. In nucleotides, the CDR3 is TGTGCCAGCAAGCGGACCTCCTACGAGCAGTACTTC. Its translation is CASKRTSYEQYF.